Following are 13 T cell receptor beta chains from one sample sequenced in a study of tumor and adjacent non-tumor tissue in lung cancer. Three rounds of nested PCR, following a modified ARM-PCR protocol, produced the TCRbeta library. TCRdb independently ran MiXCR on the multiplex PCR reads; one entry per CDR3 protein. The repertoire consists of some 78,000 distinct CDR3 sequences, with around 86% occurring once and the leading ten covering more than 10%. This sample's RNA came from whole unsorted tissue. The sequenced sample was lung tumor tissue. The receptors derive from a woman aged 50 to 60 with non-small cell lung cancer.

About this clonotype: Lacking the conserved final phenylalanine or tryptophan, this CDR3 likely reflects a read error. The chain joins TRBV20-1 to TRBJ2-7; 7 positions agree with TRBD2. Germline V lookup: CDR1 DFQATT, CDR2 SNEGSKA (reference sequence). The CDR3 is made up of 13 amino acids. Germline trimming cut 5 bases from V and 3 bases from J; bases unmatched to any gene: 7. The CDR3 coding sequence is TGCAGTGCTCGTTCGGGGAGGGTCTACGAGCAGTACATC. Its translation: CSARSGRVYEQYI.

As to this clonotype: Lacking the conserved final phenylalanine or tryptophan, this CDR3 likely reflects a read error. The chain carries TRBV6-1 and TRBJ2-3; 9 bases line up with TRBD2. The J segment lost 3 bases and the V segment lost 5 bases, leaving 6 bases of the junction unmatched. The CDR3 length is 15 residues. CDR1 and CDR2 from the germline V gene are MNHNS and SASEGT. DNA of the CDR3: TGTGCCAGCAGTCTTAGTAGCGGGAGTACAGATACGCAGTATTAT. It specifies CASSLSSGSTDTQYY.

A note on this clonotype: Relative to the germline gene, one junction end is altered; a read error may explain this. The gene calls are TRBV29-1 and TRBJ2-1, with TRBD2 matching 9 bases. The CDR3 runs to 14 residues. CDR1 SQVTM and CDR2 ANQGSEA come from the germline V gene. The DNA of the CDR3 is TGCAGAGGAATAGCGGGAGTGGTGTACAATGAACAGTTCTTC. This gives the protein CRGIAGVVYNEQFF.

Remarks on this clonotype: The junction shows a germline mismatch at one end, possibly a read error. This chain joins TRBV4-3 and TRBJ2-7; TRBD1 matches at 8 bases. The germline V gene has CDR1 LGHNA and CDR2 YSLEER. The CDR3 runs 13 residues. The DNA for the CDR3 is TGCGCCAGCAACCAACGGACAGGGCGCGAACAGTACTTC. Translated: CASNQRTGREQYF.

This clonotype was counted many times. This chain uses TRBV12-3 or TRBV12-4 with TRBJ2-5; D not resolved. The CDR3 totals 12 residues. The germline V and J ends were trimmed by 1 base and 3 bases, with 3 bases remaining between them. CDR3 sequence (DNA): TGTGCCAGCAGTTTAGGCAAAGAGACCCAGTACTTC. Protein: CASSLGKETQYF.

Only a few counts were recorded for this clonotype. Mismatch with germline at one junction end may stem from a read error. The chain is built from TRBV29-1 and TRBJ2-1, with a weak D call TRBD2 (5 bases). Germline lookup yields CDR1 SQVTM and CDR2 ANQGSEA. CDR3 size: 16 residues. The CDR3 loop reads CSVEGASRRSCNEQFF. CDR3 nucleotides: TGCAGCGTTGAAGGGGCTAGCCGCCGCTCCTGCAATGAGCAGTTCTTC.

On this clonotype itself: A much larger clone lies one base from this, so it may be a read error. The chain is built from TRBV24-1 and TRBJ2-1; D gene ambiguous. Germline V CDR1 and CDR2: KGHDR, SFDVKD. V was clipped by 5 bases and J by 4 bases, with 14 bases between them. The CDR3 has 15 amino acids. The CDR3 nucleotides read TGTGCCACCAGTGTTGGCGCGAGTAGGTACAATGAGCAGTTCTTC. Its translation: CATSVGASRYNEQFF.

Turning to this clonotype: One end of the junction is discordant with germline, which a read error may explain. V gene TRBV20-1 combines with J gene TRBJ2-1, with a tentative D call TRBD2 (6 bases). Per germline, CDR1 DFQATT and CDR2 SNEGSKA (reference sequence). This CDR3 has 13 residues. CDR3 in amino acids: CGARGGIHNEQFF. For the CDR3, the DNA is TGCGGTGCCAGAGGCGGGATCCACAATGAGCAGTTCTTC.

Of note for this clonotype: Compared with germline, one end of the junction differs, possibly owing to a read error. This rearrangement joins TRBV20-1 to TRBJ2-4, with TRBD2 matching 9 bases. CDR1 DFQATT and CDR2 SNEGSKA come from the germline V gene (reference sequence). This CDR3 is built from 17 residues. For the CDR3, the DNA is TGTAGTGTCAGAGTTATGGTGAGCGGGAGGAGTAAAAACATTCAGTACTTC. Its translation is CSVRVMVSGRSKNIQYF.

On this clonotype itself: The junction does not match germline at one end; this may be a read error. The chain employs TRBV20-1 and TRBJ2-1; 9 bases are shared with TRBD2. Germline V gives CDR1 DFQATT, CDR2 SNEGSKA (reference sequence). The CDR3 loop spans 17 amino acids. CDR3 amino acids: CSAKDGGSGSLPAEQIF. In nucleotides, the CDR3 is TGCAGTGCTAAAGATGGGGGTAGCGGGAGTCTTCCGGCTGAGCAGATCTTC.

Points on this clonotype: The junction differs from germline at one of its ends, possibly a read error. The V gene is TRBV20-1, the J gene TRBJ2-1; D gene uncertain. The CDR3 has 16 amino acids. Germline V CDR1 and CDR2: DFQATT, SNEGSKA (reference sequence). The CDR3 spells CSVRADPRRSNKEQFF. The CDR3 DNA sequence: TGCAGTGTTAGAGCCGACCCCAGGCGGAGTAACAAAGAGCAGTTCTTC.

In the case of this clonotype: The conserved phenylalanine or tryptophan is not found at the CDR3 terminus, so this likely reflects a read error. The DNA is left out, because the CDR3 cannot be placed on it with certainty; the CDR3 is given as TCRdb lists it. This chain connects TRBV11-1 to TRBJ2-1; the DNA was not compared with TRBD2, the D call given in the table. Per the germline V gene, CDR1 is SGHAT and CDR2 is FQDESV (reference sequence). The CDR3 totals 15 residues, both ends included. This chain's CDR3 is CASSLGWESYNKEFL.

Points on this clonotype: At one boundary the junction diverges from the germline segment, which might be a read error. This rearrangement joins TRBV10-3 to TRBJ2-7; D may be TRBD1 or TRBD2 (5 bases each). The CDR3 consists of 15 residues. Germline CDR1 ENHRY, CDR2 SYGVKD. CDR3 sequence reads: CATQEVGTKTYVQYF. The CDR3 DNA reads TGTGCCACACAGGAAGTGGGGACGAAAACCTACGTGCAGTACTTC.